This T cell receptor beta chain was found in a study of T cells in Graves' hyperthyroidism and ophthalmopathy. Concerning this clonotype: The target antigen is unknown.

The CDR3 contains 17 residues. V shed 0 bases, J shed 6 bases, and the junction held 14 bases outside the gene matches. Germline lookup yields CDR1 LNHNV and CDR2 YYDKDF (reference sequence). The study enrolled patients aged 18 to 65 with newly diagnosed hyperthyroidism of under 2 months' duration. The CDR3 regions of TCR beta were amplified from RNA transcripts. Carried out on the TCR CDR3, a first-round RT-PCR used the HTBI primer set. TCRdb re-analysed the multiplex PCR reads in MiXCR, keeping a single row per CDR3 protein. The table has approximately 590,000 distinct CDR3 sequences, less than 20% seen once; the top ten hold around 7.3%. Points from the study as a whole: In blood, most of the thyroid clonotypes expanded above 0.001 were also present.

This TCR derives from a woman in her 30s with Graves' hyperthyroidism. Sequencing was carried out using blood. The chain has TRBV15 and TRBJ2-7; 7 bases fit TRBD2. The CDR3 sequence is CATSRDRGSGGYSEQYF. The CDR3 DNA sequence: TGTGCCACCAGCAGAGATCGCGGGTCCGGGGGGTATAGCGAGCAGTACTTC. The whole variable domain, remainder taken from reference TRBV15 and TRBJ2-7, is DAMVIQNPRYQVTQFGKPVTLSCSQTLNHNVMYWYQQKSSQAPKLLFHYYDKDFNNEADTPDNFQSRRPNTSFCFLDIRSPGLGDTAMYLCATSRDRGSGGYSEQYFGPGTRLTVT.